This TCR beta chain comes out of a study of post-analysis software for immune sequencing data. This clonotype was seen a handful of times. Its specificity is unknown. The CDR3 extends over 14 amino acids. V was trimmed by 1 base and J by 4 bases, leaving 10 bases between them. In germline, CDR1 is MNHNS, CDR2 SASEGT. General study points: Pronounced co-clustering by F measure was evident among identically batched samples. When patients were compared with controls, 4 or 5 TRBV segments were more frequent, TRBV5-6, TRBV5-1 and TRBV20-1 among them. Controls showed significantly higher normalized Chao1 diversity than did multiple sclerosis patients.

Unique molecular identifiers were carried by the TCR beta cDNA libraries. Each sample of about 0.95 to 11 million input T cells yielded about 500,000 cDNA molecules, so each molecule approximated one T cell. TCRdb ran MiXCR on the PCR reads and lists one entry per CDR3 protein. The top ten hold around 0.56% of the sample, which has roughly 730,000 distinct CDR3 sequences, 25% to 30% seen once. The sequenced sample consisted of blood. V and J are TRBV6-1 and TRBJ1-2, with no clear D. This clonotype originated in a girl under 18 with multiple sclerosis. CDR3 in amino acids: CASSEGSRIYGYTF. CDR3 bases: TGTGCCAGCAGTGAAGGTTCCAGGATCTATGGCTACACCTTC.